This TCR beta chain was sequenced in a study of blood T cell repertoires in COVID-19 (dated by TCRdb to the early 2020s). About the investigation overall: The collaborator samples originated in the United States, Italy and Spain and spanned the acute and convalescent phases of COVID-19. Subjects who had been exposed to COVID-19, were actively infected with it, or had recovered from it provided the deeply sampled blood TCRbeta repertoires that made up the dataset. The prospective study material was composed of cDNA or gDNA derived from T cells, B-cell-depleted T cells, or PBMCs. Sample metadata almost always included a de-identified subject ID, COVID-19 status, age in years and sex. Samples were obtained from the ongoing ImmuneRACE study (first 160 participants) and from over a thousand subjects provided by 6 global collaborators. The repertoires were released in a freely available public database intended as a resource for research on the immune response to SARS-CoV-2. Where HLA class I and class II types were available, the types were taken from metadata supplied by the sample provider, not from assay-based typing.

General findings and caveats noted by the study authors: The amount of clinical and demographic metadata varied by source and participant and was provided uncurated.

TCRbeta CDR3 regions were amplified from genomic DNA using the immunoSEQ Assay, a bias-controlled multiplex PCR. The study's processing was this. The number of nucleated cells in each sample was estimated by amplification of reference gene primers within the assay. To quantify the absolute abundance of each unique TCRbeta CDR3 rearrangement, sequence reads were collapsed and filtered. For each sample, productive Simpson clonality was calculated by taking the square root of Simpson's diversity index across productive rearrangements. TCRdb limited this immuneACCESS table to in-frame rearrangements with V and J called. A share of clones is missing; checked studies link under half to unresolved V genes, and the rest is unexplained. V, J and clone size reflect that table, while D and trimming were determined from the DNA. Across this sample there are around 130,000 clones, with 70% to 80% seen only once. Of the sample, more than 10% is held by the ten largest clones.

Whole blood was collected in K2EDTA tubes by collaborating institutions according to the institutions' own protocols. Collaborator samples were shipped for TCRbeta analysis as frozen whole blood, isolated PBMCs, or DNA extracted from either sample type. As concerns this clone: It lacks a known antigen. It has no much larger one-base neighbor in the sample; base qualities were not kept.

Including cysteine and phenylalanine, the CDR3 has 13 amino acids. Of the read, only the CDR3 DNA is kept; its 39 bases are in frame from base 1. Trimming takes 3 bases off V and 7 bases off J; junction bases not matched to a gene: 3. CDR1 and CDR2 are drawn from the germline V gene: SGHDN, FVKESK. The receptor chain draws on TRBV14 and TRBJ2-7, with 10 bases in between that match TRBD1. This receptor was taken from a human donor in a cohort sampled during active COVID-19. The specimen sequenced was peripheral blood. The encoded CDR3 is CASSQTGGGEQYF. The DNA is as follows: TGTGCCAGCAGCCAGACAGGGGGCGGTGAGCAGTACTTC.